This T cell receptor beta chain was found in a study of T cells expressing NK-cell markers. TCRdb reanalyzed the 5' RACE reads and collapses them to one entry per CDR3 protein, without DNA. In total, the table holds roughly 430,000 distinct CDR3 sequences. The CDR3 length is 15 residues. CDR1 is DFQATT and CDR2 is SNEGSKA in the germline V gene (reference sequence). The specimen sequenced was blood T cells: a sorted CD56 or NKG2C T cell subset, CD4+ or CD8+ T cells, or bulk PBMC T cells (not recorded which). This TCR was sampled from a woman aged 18-70 years in good health. V and J are TRBV20-1 and TRBJ2-3. CDR3 amino acids: CSARDLRTSPDTQYF.